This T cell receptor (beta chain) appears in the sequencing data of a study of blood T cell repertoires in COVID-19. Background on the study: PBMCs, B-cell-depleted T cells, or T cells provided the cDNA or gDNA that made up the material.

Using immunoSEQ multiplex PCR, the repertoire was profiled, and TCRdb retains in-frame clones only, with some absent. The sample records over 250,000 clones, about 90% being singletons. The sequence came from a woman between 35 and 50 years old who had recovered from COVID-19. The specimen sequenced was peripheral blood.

In nucleotides, the CDR3 is TGTGCCAGCAGCTTGTCGGCCAGGGGGGACTATGGCTACACCTTC. Its translation: CASSLSARGDYGYTF. The rearrangement links TRBV7-8 to TRBJ1-2; TRBD1 matches 7 bases. The CDR3 loop spans 15 amino acids. J gave up 3 bases and V 3 bases, and 7 bases lay outside the gene matches. CDR1 is SGHVS, CDR2 FQNEAQ, per germline.